The T cell receptor beta chain under discussion was sequenced for a study of blood T cell repertoires in COVID-19 (dated by TCRdb to 2020 to 2022). The study in broad terms: Samples covering the acute and convalescent phases of COVID-19 were provided by collaborators in the United States, Italy and Spain. The material from the prospective study consisted of cDNA or gDNA derived from T cells, B-cell-depleted T cells, or PBMCs. The dataset comprised deeply sampled blood TCRbeta repertoires from subjects exposed to, actively infected with, or recovered from COVID-19. The repertoires were released in a freely available public database intended as a resource for research on the immune response to SARS-CoV-2. The samples were drawn from the first 160 participants of the ongoing ImmuneRACE study and from some 1,300 subjects provided by 6 global collaborators. The sample metadata nearly always contained a de-identified subject ID, COVID-19 status, age in years and sex. HLA class I and class II types, where available, came from metadata supplied by the sample provider rather than from assay-based typing. The paper's findings and limits, for the study overall: The quantity of clinical and demographic metadata differed by source and by participant and was supplied without curation.

Of note for this clone: It lacks a known antigen. Base quality data are lacking; no much larger clone is found one base away.

Relative to germline, V is 3 bases shorter and J is 2 bases shorter, with 11 bases between their ends. The CDR3 spans 15 residues, from the cysteine through the phenylalanine. The CDR3 DNA has 45 bases and is translated from base 1. The germline V gene sets CDR1 to MDHEN and CDR2 to SYDVKM. One collaborating source in Seattle enrolled patients during active infection and followed them longitudinally through the course of disease. Collaborating institutions collected whole blood in K2EDTA tubes following their own protocols. For TCRbeta analysis, collaborators shipped samples in one of three forms: frozen whole blood, isolated PBMCs, or DNA extracted from either of those sample types. The immunoSEQ Assay, a bias-controlled multiplex PCR, was used to amplify TCRbeta CDR3 regions from genomic DNA. Regarding the original processing steps: Within the assay, amplification of reference gene primers was used to estimate how many nucleated cells each sample contained. To quantify the absolute abundance of each unique TCRbeta CDR3 rearrangement, sequence reads were collapsed and filtered. For each sample, productive Simpson clonality was calculated by taking the square root of Simpson's diversity index across productive rearrangements. TCRdb took over this immuneACCESS table, retaining in-frame rearrangements with V and J assigned. Such tables are incomplete; in checked studies, under half of the missing clones stem from an unresolved V gene, and the remainder is unexplained. Clone size and V and J calls were adopted from that table, with D and trimming inferred from the DNA. This sample lists around 120,000 clones; about 88% were detected once. 3.5% to 5% of the sample belongs to the ten largest clones.

This TCR derives from a man in his 60s with COVID-19, enrolled during active disease. The V and J segments used are TRBV28 and TRBJ1-3; the best D guess is TRBD1, with 5 bases matching. What was sequenced was peripheral blood. The CDR3 region has the sequence CASSFTAGTGNTIYF. The DNA sequence is TGTGCCAGCAGTTTTACGGCAGGGACTGGAAACACCATATATTTT. Outside the CDR3, residues come from the reference TRBV28 and TRBJ1-3 proteins, so the full variable domain is: DVKVTQSSRYLVKRTGEKVFLECVQDMDHENMFWYRQDPGLGLRLIYFSYDVKMKEKGDIPEGYSVSREKKERFSLILESASTNQTSMYLCASSFTAGTGNTIYFGEGSWLTVV.